A single T cell receptor beta chain is shown here with its context. Its matching antigen is unknown. Bulk TCR libraries used previously described methods and listed TCR primers. A single record per CDR3 protein comes from TCRdb applying MiXCR to the PCR reads. This sample yields around 460,000 distinct CDR3 sequences, of which about a quarter are seen a single time; 0.76% belongs to the top ten. This sample was included in a study of molecular identifiers for immune sequencing clone quantification. CDR3 length equals 15 residues. CDR1 LGHNA and CDR2 YSLEER come from the germline V gene. V shed 0 bases and J shed 1 base, with 9 bases lying between them. The sorting of naive CD8 T cells used the CD8+CD4-CCR7+CD45RA+ phenotype. Study-wide points: For highly expanded clones, sizes could be underestimated when identical TCR molecules share a barcode.

The sequence came from a human donor in good health. Some libraries in this study had Jurkat cell RNA spiked in. The sample consisted of naive CD8+ T cells from blood, with Jurkat cell RNA spiked in. Regarding subset: FACS-sorted CD8+CD4-CCR7+CD45RA+ naive T cells. This chain joins TRBV4-3 and TRBJ1-1; D uncertain. CDR3 residues: CASSQDQVANTEAFF. CDR3 DNA sequence: TGCGCCAGCAGCCAAGATCAGGTAGCGAACACTGAAGCTTTCTTT.